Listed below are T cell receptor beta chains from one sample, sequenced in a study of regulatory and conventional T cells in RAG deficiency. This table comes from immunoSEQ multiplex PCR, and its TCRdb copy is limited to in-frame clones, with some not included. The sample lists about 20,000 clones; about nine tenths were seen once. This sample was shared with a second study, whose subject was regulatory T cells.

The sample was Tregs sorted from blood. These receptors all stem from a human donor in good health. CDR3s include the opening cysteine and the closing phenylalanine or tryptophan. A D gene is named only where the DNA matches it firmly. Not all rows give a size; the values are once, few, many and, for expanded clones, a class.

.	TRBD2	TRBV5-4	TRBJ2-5	TGTGCCAGCAGCCTCGGGCTAGCGGGCATCCAAGAGACCCAGTACTTC	CASSLGLAGIQETQYF
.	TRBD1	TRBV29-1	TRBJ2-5	TGCAGCGTTGAAGGTTCGGACAGGGCAGGAGAGACCCAGTACTTC	CSVEGSDRAGETQYF
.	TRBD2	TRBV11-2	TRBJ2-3	TGTGCCAGCAGCCGAGGTAGCGGGAGAACCGGGCGCACAGATACGCAGTATTTT	CASSRGSGRTGRTDTQYF
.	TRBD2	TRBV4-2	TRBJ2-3	TGTGCCAGCAGTATTACTGGGACTAGCGGGAGCGCAGATACGCAGTATTTT	CASSITGTSGSADTQYF
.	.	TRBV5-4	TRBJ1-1	TGTGCCAGCAGCTTCCAGGGGCCCAACACTGAAGCTTTCTTT	CASSFQGPNTEAFF
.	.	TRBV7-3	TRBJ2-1	TGTGCCAGCAGCTTAACGGGTGCGGGAAGCTCCTACAATGAGCAGTTCTTC	CASSLTGAGSSYNEQFF
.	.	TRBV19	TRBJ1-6	TGTGCCAGTAGTACTACCTTGACCGGGGTCCTCCACTTT	CASSTTLTGVLHF
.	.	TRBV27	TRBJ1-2	TGTGCCAGCAGCCGTCTGAGGGGTAACTATGGCTACACCTTC	CASSRLRGNYGYTF
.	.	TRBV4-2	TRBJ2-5	TGTGCCAGCAGCCAAATAGCACAACAAGAGACCCAGTACTTC	CASSQIAQQETQYF
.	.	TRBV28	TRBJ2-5	TGTGCCAGCTCCTCTGGGGGCTCCGCAGGGAAGACCCAGTACTTC	CASSSGGSAGKTQYF
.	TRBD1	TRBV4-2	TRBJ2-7	TGTGCCAGCAGCCAAGCCACGGGACAGCCTAACTACGAGCAGTACTTC	CASSQATGQPNYEQYF
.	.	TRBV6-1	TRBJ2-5	TGTGCCAGCAGTGAAGTAGGGGCAGGGACAGAGACCCAGTACTTC	CASSEVGAGTETQYF
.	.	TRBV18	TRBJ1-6	TGTGCCAGCTCACCAGACAGAACAAGGAATTCACCCCTCCACTTT	CASSPDRTRNSPLHF
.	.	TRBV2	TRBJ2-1	TGTGCCAGCAGTGTAACAGGGAGCGTGAGCTCCTACAATGAGCAGTTCTTC	CASSVTGSVSSYNEQFF
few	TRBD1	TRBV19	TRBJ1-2	TGTGCTAGCAACGACAGGGTCGGATATGGCTACACCTTC	CASNDRVGYGYTF
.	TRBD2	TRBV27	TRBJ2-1	TGTGCCAGCAGTTTGTGGTGGACTAGCGGGAGGGCCGGGTACAATGAGCAGTTCTTC	CASSLWWTSGRAGYNEQFF
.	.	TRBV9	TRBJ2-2	TGTGCCAGCAGCGTAGATAGGAGGAACACCGGGGAGCTGTTTTTT	CASSVDRRNTGELFF
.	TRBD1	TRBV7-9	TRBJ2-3	TGTGCCAGCAGCCTCGGGACAGGGAGCTACACAGATACGCAGTATTTT	CASSLGTGSYTDTQYF
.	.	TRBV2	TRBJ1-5	TGTGCCAGCAGTGGGTTGGGGGGGAGTCAGCCCCAGCATTTT	CASSGLGGSQPQHF
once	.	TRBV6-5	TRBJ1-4	TGTGCCAGCAGTGAGCACCGGACCTATGATAAACTGTTTTTT	CASSEHRTYDKLFF
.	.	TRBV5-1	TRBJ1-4	TGCGCCAGCAGCGCCATACAGGGAAAAGGGGAAAAACTGTTTTTT	CASSAIQGKGEKLFF
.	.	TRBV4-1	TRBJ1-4	TGCGCCAGCAGCCATACCCCCCACAGGGAAAGGAACGAAAAACTGTTTTTT	CASSHTPHRERNEKLFF
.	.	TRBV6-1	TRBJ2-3	TGTGCCAGCAGGTCCTTTTCAGATACGCAGTATTTT	CASRSFSDTQYF
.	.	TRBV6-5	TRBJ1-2	TGTGCCAGCAGTTACTTGGACAGCTATGGCTACACCTTC	CASSYLDSYGYTF
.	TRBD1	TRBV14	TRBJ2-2	TGTGCCAGCAGCCATCTCAGGGGGCGACGGACCGGGGAGCTGTTTTTT	CASSHLRGRRTGELFF
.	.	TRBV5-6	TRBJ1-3	TGTGCCAGCAGCTTCGGGCCCCGATTGCCTCGGAGCTCTGGAAACACCATATATTTT	CASSFGPRLPRSSGNTIYF
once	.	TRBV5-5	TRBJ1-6	TGTGCCAGCAGCGCCGCCGGGCCCGGCTATAATTCACCCCTCCACTTT	CASSAAGPGYNSPLHF
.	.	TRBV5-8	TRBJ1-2	TGTGCCAGCAGCTTCAACGACCTGTTCTATGGCTACACCTTC	CASSFNDLFYGYTF
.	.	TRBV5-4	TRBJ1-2	TGTGCCAGCAGCTTGGCCGGGACGGGATATGGCTACACCTTC	CASSLAGTGYGYTF
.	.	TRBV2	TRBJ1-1	TGTGCCAGCACCAGGGACATGAACACTGAAGCTTTCTTT	CASTRDMNTEAFF
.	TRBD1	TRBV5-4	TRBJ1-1	TGTGCCAGCAGCGAAAAAGACAGGGGCCCTTGGAACACTGAAGCTTTCTTT	CASSEKDRGPWNTEAFF
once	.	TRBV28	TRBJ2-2	TGTGCCAGCAGTCGACTCCGACTAGTTGCCGGGGAGCTGTTTTTT	CASSRLRLVAGELFF
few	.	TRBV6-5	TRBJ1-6	TGTGCCAGCAGTTACTCGGGGGGGGAACGGTCACCCCTCCACTTT	CASSYSGGERSPLHF
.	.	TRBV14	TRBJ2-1	TGTGCCAGCAGCCAAACAAGGACCCACAGCGATGAGCAGTTCTTC	CASSQTRTHSDEQFF
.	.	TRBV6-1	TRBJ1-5	TGTGCCAGCAGCGTTAGCAATCAGCCCCAGCATTTT	CASSVSNQPQHF
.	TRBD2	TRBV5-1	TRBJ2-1	TGCGCCAGCAGTTATACTAGCGGGATCTACAATGAGCAGTTCTTC	CASSYTSGIYNEQFF
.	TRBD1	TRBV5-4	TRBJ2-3	TGTGCCAGCAGCTCGACAGGGGTGGCAGATACGCAGTATTTT	CASSSTGVADTQYF
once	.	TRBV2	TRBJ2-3	TGTGCCAGCACTGACTACCGCCCGTTGGATACGCAGTATTTT	CASTDYRPLDTQYF
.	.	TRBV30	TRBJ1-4	TGTGCCTGGACCCCATGGTCCGGGAGAGGCGATGAAAAACTGTTTTTT	CAWTPWSGRGDEKLFF
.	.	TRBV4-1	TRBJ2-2	TGCGCCAGCAGCCAAGGAGTCGGGGAGCTGTTTTTT	CASSQGVGELFF
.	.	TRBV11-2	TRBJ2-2	TGTGCCAGCAGCTTAGCTCCTAGCACCGGGGAGCTGTTTTTT	CASSLAPSTGELFF
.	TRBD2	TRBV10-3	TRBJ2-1	TGTGCCATCAGGGAGGGACTAGCGGGAGTCCATGAGCAGTTCTTC	CAIREGLAGVHEQFF
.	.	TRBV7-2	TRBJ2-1	TGTGCCAGCAGCTTAAGCTGGGGGCCCAATGAGCAGTTCTTC	CASSLSWGPNEQFF
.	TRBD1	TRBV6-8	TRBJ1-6	TGTGCCAGCAGCCGGGCCAGGGACAGTTCACCCCTCCACTTT	CASSRARDSSPLHF
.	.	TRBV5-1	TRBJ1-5	TGCGCCAGCAGCCCCTGGGCAGGGGACAATCAGCCCCAGCATTTT	CASSPWAGDNQPQHF
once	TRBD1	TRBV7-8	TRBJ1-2	TGTGCCAGCATCCAAAGCCGGGACAGGGGCCCGAGCGATGGCTACACCTTC	CASIQSRDRGPSDGYTF